This T cell receptor beta chain was captured in a study of identical twins. Findings and caveats of the study: Some out-of-frame alpha sequences were shared by twins, and these showed excess low generation probability. Instead of following the same donors, the conclusions were based on cross-sectional statistical analysis. Zero-insertion analyses could be partly confounded by invariant MAIT and iNKT cells.

TCRdb ran MiXCR on the 5' RACE reads and lists one entry per CDR3 protein. The data show about 200,000 distinct CDR3 sequences, around a tenth seen once. Remarks on this clonotype: Its specificity is unknown.

The CDR3 totals 14 residues. Per germline, CDR1 DFQATT and CDR2 SNEGSKA (reference sequence). The V gene lost 0 bases and the J gene lost 1 base, with 7 bases spanning the gap. This receptor was obtained from a woman between 18 and 30 years old in good health. The chain combines TRBV20-1 with TRBJ1-5; D is ambiguous. Specimen: memory (CD45RO+) T cells sorted from blood. In DNA form, the CDR3 reads TGCAGTGCTAGAGAGGGAGGAAGCAATCAGCCCCAGCATTTT. It translates to CSAREGGSNQPQHF.